The 27 T cell receptor beta chains presented below share a single source sample, sequenced in a study of blood T cell repertoires in COVID-19 (dated by TCRdb to 2018 to 2021). The library was prepared using the immunoSEQ multiplex PCR assay. As stored in TCRdb, this immuneACCESS dataset retains in-frame rearrangements with V and J assigned. A fraction of the clones does not appear; measured against another copy, unresolved V genes explain less than half of the discrepancy, and the remainder lacks a known reason. This sample holds 200,000 to 250,000 clones; about 86% were observed only once. The biggest ten clones account for 1.5% of the sample. The sample taken for sequencing was peripheral blood. These receptor sequences come from a man between 18 and 35 years old with active or convalescent COVID-19.

The chain carries TRBV7-9 and TRBJ1-4; a possible D gene is TRBD1 (5 bases). The CDR3 runs 15 residues. Germline-derived CDR1 and CDR2 are SEHNR and FQNEAQ (reference sequence). Between the trimmed V and J ends, which lost 3 bases and 6 bases, there was a span of 14 bases. The CDR3 DNA is TGTGCCAGCAGCTTCCCCGGGACTCAGGATGAAAAACTGTTTTTT. It specifies CASSFPGTQDEKLFF.

The chain is built from TRBV28 and TRBJ1-2; 8 nucleotides agree with TRBD1. Germline assignment: CDR1 MDHEN and CDR2 SYDVKM. This CDR3 is 14 amino acids long. Unmatched junction bases numbered 9, after V lost 7 bases and J lost 5 bases. The CDR3 nucleotides are TGTGCCAGCACTAGGACAGGGCTATTGTATGGCTACACCTTC. Protein product: CASTRTGLLYGYTF.

V and J are TRBV19 and TRBJ1-1; possible D gene TRBD1, 6 bases. Germline values: CDR1 LNHDA, CDR2 SQIVND (reference sequence). With 3 bases removed from V and 1 base from J, the gap between germline ends came to 15 bases. The CDR3 is made up of 16 amino acids. Written as DNA, the CDR3 is TGTGCCAGTAGTATCTCTCCCCACAGGGCGAACACTGAAGCTTTCTTT. Translation: CASSISPHRANTEAFF.

This chain connects TRBV24-1 to TRBJ1-2; D is unclear. Germline assignment: CDR1 KGHDR and CDR2 SFDVKD. Trimming stripped 4 bases from V and 4 bases from J, with 6 bases between. The CDR3 contains 12 residues. This CDR3 reads CATSDGGYGYTF. The CDR3 coding sequence is TGTGCCACCAGTGACGGAGGCTATGGCTACACCTTC.

The chain joins TRBV5-1 to TRBJ2-7, with 8 bases fitting TRBD2. The V gene's germline CDR1 is SGHRS and CDR2 YFSETQ. Trimming took 8 bases from V and 7 from J; bases not matched to a gene: 11. The CDR3 totals 13 residues. CDR3: CASGLSGGLEQYF. In DNA form, the CDR3 reads TGCGCCAGTGGATTGTCGGGGGGGCTTGAGCAGTACTTC.

This CDR3 reads CASSYVQYQETQYF. The DNA of the CDR3 is TGTGCCAGCAGTTACGTCCAGTACCAAGAGACCCAGTACTTC. The genes are TRBV6-2 or TRBV6-3 and TRBJ2-5; no reliable D call. V dropped 2 bases and J dropped 0 bases, with 7 bases sitting between them. CDR3 length: 14 residues. Germline V CDR1 and CDR2: MNHEY, SVGEGT.

The chain is built from TRBV4-1 and TRBJ2-7; 8 bases agree with TRBD1. The junction had 6 bases not matched to a gene; V was cut back by 6 bases and J by 2 bases. CDR3 length equals 14 residues. Per germline, CDR1 MGHRA and CDR2 YSYEKL. CDR3 bases: TGCGCCAGCAGTGGACAGGGTGAAACCTACGAGCAGTACTTC. Translating gives CASSGQGETYEQYF.

The CDR3 region has the DNA TGTGCCAGCAGCCTTACAGGGGCCAATCAGCCCCAGCATTTT. This gives the protein CASSLTGANQPQHF. The V and J genes are TRBV9 and TRBJ1-5; 7 bases are a match to TRBD1. The CDR3 runs to 14 residues. In germline, CDR1 is SGDLS, CDR2 YYNGEE. With V trimmed by 4 bases and J by 3 bases, 4 bases remained unmatched. Looking up the rest from reference TRBV9 and TRBJ1-5 gives the full variable domain: DSGVTQTPKHLITATGQRVTLRCSPRSGDLSVYWYQQSLDQGLQFLIQYYNGEERAKGNILERFSAQQFPDLHSELNLSSLELGDSALYFCASSLTGANQPQHFGDGTRLSIL.

The table lists this clone with a count of one. V and J are TRBV6-1 and TRBJ2-1; 16 bases line up with TRBD2. With 3 bases clipped from V and 9 bases from J, the junction kept 2 bases outside the gene matches. This CDR3 contains 15 residues. Germline CDR1 and CDR2: MNHNS and SASEGT. The CDR3 DNA sequence: TGTGCCAGCAGTGAGGGACTAGCGGGAGGGAGTGAGCAGTTCTTC. Its protein product is CASSEGLAGGSEQFF.

This clone has only a few counts. The V and J genes are TRBV5-6 and TRBJ2-1; D perhaps matches TRBD2 (6 bases). The CDR3 length is 15 residues. CDR1 and CDR2 from the germline V gene are SGHDT and YYEEEE. V was shortened by 5 bases and J by 2 bases, with 14 bases between the two germline ends. CDR3 nucleotide sequence: TGTGCCAGCAGGGAAACGGGAGTCCCCTACAATGAGCAGTTCTTC. This gives the protein CASRETGVPYNEQFF.

The DNA of the CDR3 is TGCGCCAGCAGCTTGGTACCTCAGAGGACAGGTAGCACTGAAGCTTTCTTT. Translating gives CASSLVPQRTGSTEAFF. This chain joins TRBV5-1 and TRBJ1-1; TRBD1 matches at 7 bases. Germline lookup yields CDR1 SGHRS and CDR2 YFSETQ. CDR3 length equals 17 residues. The J segment lost 4 bases and the V segment lost 0 bases, leaving 12 bases of the junction unmatched.

The rearrangement links TRBV6-1 to TRBJ1-5, with D unresolved. CDR3 size: 13 residues. CDR1 MNHNS and CDR2 SASEGT come from the germline V gene. V lost 0 bases, J lost 5 bases, and 5 bases lay in between. The CDR3 DNA sequence: TGTGCCAGCAGTGAAGCGTATTATCAGCCCCAGCATTTT. Encoded protein: CASSEAYYQPQHF.

V gene TRBV5-4 combines with J gene TRBJ2-2; possible D gene TRBD2, 6 bases. CDR1 and CDR2 (germline): SGHNT, YYREEE (reference sequence). The CDR3 totals 15 residues. V lost 2 bases to trimming and J lost 1 base, with 9 bases between them. In DNA form, the CDR3 reads TGTGCCAGCAGCTTCGCGGGGAGGAACACCGGGGAGCTGTTTTTT. Translating it yields CASSFAGRNTGELFF.

This clone has just one count. The rearrangement links TRBV24-1 to TRBJ2-1; 9 positions match TRBD2. Germline lookup yields CDR1 KGHDR and CDR2 SFDVKD. V gave up 7 bases and J gave up 0 bases; unmatched junction bases: 3. The CDR3 is 15 amino acids. The CDR3 region is CATRASGTSYNEQFF. CDR3 DNA sequence: TGTGCCACCAGGGCTAGCGGGACCTCCTACAATGAGCAGTTCTTC.

This clone was counted a single time. V usage is TRBV30 and J usage is TRBJ2-7; D is possibly TRBD2 (6 bases). Deletions cut 0 bases from V and 1 base from J, with 10 bases between. Germline V lookup: CDR1 GTSNPN, CDR2 SVGIG (reference sequence). The CDR3 loop spans 14 amino acids. The DNA of the CDR3 is TGTGCCTGGAGTGTGGATAGCGGATCCTACGAGCAGTACTTC. It encodes CAWSVDSGSYEQYF.

The rearrangement joins TRBV28 to TRBJ2-7; 8 bases fit TRBD1. The junction had 11 bases not matched to a gene; V was cut back by 5 bases and J by 5 bases. The CDR3 extends over 15 amino acids. Germline V gene sequence: CDR1 MDHEN, CDR2 SYDVKM. For the CDR3, the DNA is TGTGCCAGCAGTCCCACCCGGACAGGGAAGAACGAGCAGTACTTC. It yields the protein CASSPTRTGKNEQYF. Full variable domain (missing parts from reference TRBV28 and TRBJ2-7): DVKVTQSSRYLVKRTGEKVFLECVQDMDHENMFWYRQDPGLGLRLIYFSYDVKMKEKGDIPEGYSVSREKKERFSLILESASTNQTSMYLCASSPTRTGKNEQYFGPGTRLTVT.

This chain connects TRBV19 to TRBJ1-2; D remains unclear. Per the germline V gene, CDR1 is LNHDA and CDR2 is SQIVND (reference sequence). Trimming pared 5 bases from V and 5 bases from J, leaving 12 bases between. The CDR3 is 13 residues long. Here the CDR3 DNA reads TGTGCCAGTAGTCCACGGGCGGGGTATGGCTACACCTTC. Protein: CASSPRAGYGYTF.

The CDR3 loop reads CASSPGQGRNSPLHF. CDR3 DNA sequence: TGTGCCAGCAGCCCCGGACAGGGGAGGAATTCACCCCTCCACTTT. V and J are TRBV7-9 and TRBJ1-6, with 9 nucleotides matching TRBD1. V dropped 5 bases and J dropped 7; count of bases not matched to a gene: 6. There are 15 residues in the CDR3. Germline lookup yields CDR1 SEHNR and CDR2 FQNEAQ (reference sequence).

This chain joins TRBV19 and TRBJ2-7, with 11 bases that match TRBD2. V was pared by 6 bases and J by 3 bases, with 4 bases of the junction left unmatched. This CDR3 comprises 14 residues. Germline V gives CDR1 LNHDA, CDR2 SQIVND (reference sequence). CDR3 coding DNA: TGTGCCAGTAGCGTAGCGGGAGGGAACTACGAGCAGTACTTC. This translates into CASSVAGGNYEQYF.

Worth noting for this clone: This probably arose from a read error, given a far larger clone one base away. The chain links TRBV5-6 to TRBJ2-2; D may be TRBD2 (6 bases). Germline V gene data show CDR1 as SGHDT and CDR2 as YYEEEE. The CDR3 totals 13 residues. V gave up 4 bases and J gave up 2 bases, with 6 bases separating them. The CDR3 sequence: CASSGTNTGELFF. The CDR3 DNA follows: TGTGCCAGCAGCGGGACTAACACCGGGGAGCTGTTTTTT.

This sequence joins TRBV27 and TRBJ2-6, with D hard to call. Germline values: CDR1 MNHEY, CDR2 SMNVEV (reference sequence). The CDR3 loop spans 16 amino acids. Between the trimmed V and J ends, which lost 3 bases and 0 bases, there was a span of 9 bases. In nucleotides, the CDR3 is TGTGCCAGCAGTTTGTATCCTAGCTCTGGGGCCAACGTCCTGACTTTC. As protein: CASSLYPSSGANVLTF.

The V and J genes are TRBV4-2 and TRBJ2-7; 13 bases match TRBD2. Germline CDR1 LGHNA, CDR2 YNFKEQ. The CDR3 is 15 residues long. The V gene end was trimmed by 4 bases and the J gene end by 2 bases; junction bases not matched to a gene: 2. Here the CDR3 DNA reads TGTGCCAGCAGCCCAGGGACTAGCGGGACCTACGAGCAGTACTTC. Its translation: CASSPGTSGTYEQYF.

This clone turned up a few times. The J gene is TRBJ2-1, the V gene TRBV10-3; 10 bases are a match to TRBD2. J lost 0 bases, V lost 4 bases, and 6 bases had no gene match. The germline gives CDR1 ENHRY, CDR2 SYGVKD. The CDR3 loop spans 17 amino acids. CDR3 in amino acids: CAISGPLAGSSYNEQFF. The CDR3 DNA reads as TGTGCCATCAGTGGCCCACTAGCGGGAAGCTCCTACAATGAGCAGTTCTTC.

The V call is TRBV28, the J call TRBJ1-2; no definite D call. V lost 7 bases, J lost 3 bases, and 15 bases lay in between. Germline V CDR1 and CDR2: MDHEN, SYDVKM. The CDR3 extends over 14 amino acids. CDR3 loop: CASNTNPRDYGYTF. CDR3 bases: TGTGCCAGCAACACCAATCCCCGGGACTATGGCTACACCTTC.

This chain uses TRBV27 with TRBJ1-4; TRBD1 aligns across 7 bases. In germline, CDR1 is MNHEY, CDR2 SMNVEV (reference sequence). The V and J ends lost 5 bases and 7 bases, in that order; junction bases with no gene match: 10. The CDR3 totals 15 residues. The CDR3 nucleotides are TGTGCCAGCAGTGGTTTTAGGACAGGCGCTGAAAAACTGTTTTTT. Its protein product is CASSGFRTGAEKLFF.

V usage is TRBV5-1 and J usage is TRBJ2-7, with D perhaps matching TRBD2 (6 bases). The ends were cut back, 0 bases at V and 2 bases at J, with 15 bases in the middle. Germline V gene lookup returns CDR1 SGHRS and CDR2 YFSETQ. There are 16 residues in the CDR3. DNA of the CDR3: TGCGCCAGCAGCTTGGCGACTTTCGGGGGAGCCTACGAGCAGTACTTC. Its protein is CASSLATFGGAYEQYF.

The rearrangement links TRBV7-2 to TRBJ1-5; D perhaps matches TRBD1 (6 bases). Germline V gene lookup returns CDR1 SGHTA and CDR2 FQGNSA. Deletions cut 4 bases from V and 6 bases from J, with 10 bases between. The CDR3 has 13 amino acids. Here the CDR3 reads CASSSNRAQPQHF. The DNA of the CDR3 is TGTGCCAGCAGCTCCAACAGGGCTCAGCCCCAGCATTTT. The full variable domain, its missing parts supplied by reference TRBV7-2 and TRBJ1-5, is GAGVSQSPSNKVTEKGKDVELRCDPISGHTALYWYRQSLGQGLEFLIYFQGNSAPDKSGLPSDRFSAERTGGSVSTLTIQRTQQEDSAVYLCASSSNRAQPQHFGDGTRLSIL.